The entry below describes one TCR beta chain. Its antigen is unknown. Germline CDR1 is MNHEY and CDR2 is SVGAGI. This CDR3 has 14 amino acids. V trimming: 6 bases; J trimming: 0 bases; junction bases outside the gene matches: 3. This sample was included in a study of a mutant IDH1 vaccine in newly diagnosed glioma. The assay was immunoSEQ multiplex PCR, and TCRdb's table has in-frame clones only and misses some. Of about 42,000 clones in the sample, roughly four fifths were seen once. Time point denoted: week 35, safety follow-up. Topical imiquimod was applied with each vaccine dose, which held 300 ug of mutant IDH1 20-mer peptide.

This clonotype was sampled from a woman aged 45-65 years with glioma. This material consisted of PBMCs, taken from a glioma patient whose treatment included an IDH1 peptide vaccine. The chain has TRBV6-5 and TRBJ1-2, with TRBD1 identical over 8 bases. CDR3 protein: CASRRQGSNYGYTF. The DNA of the CDR3 is TGTGCCAGCAGGAGACAGGGGTCTAACTATGGCTACACCTTC.